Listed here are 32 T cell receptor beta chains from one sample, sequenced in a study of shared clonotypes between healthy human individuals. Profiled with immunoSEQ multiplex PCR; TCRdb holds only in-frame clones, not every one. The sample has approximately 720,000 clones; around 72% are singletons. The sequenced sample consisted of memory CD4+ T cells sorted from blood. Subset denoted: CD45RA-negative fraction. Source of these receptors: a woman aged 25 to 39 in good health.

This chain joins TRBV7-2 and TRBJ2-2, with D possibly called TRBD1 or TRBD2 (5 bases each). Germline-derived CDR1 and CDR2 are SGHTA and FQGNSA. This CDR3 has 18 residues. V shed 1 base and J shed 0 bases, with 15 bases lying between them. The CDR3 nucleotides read TGTGCCAGCAGCTTAGTTTCATTAGGGACCTCGAACACCGGGGAGCTGTTTTTT. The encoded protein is CASSLVSLGTSNTGELFF. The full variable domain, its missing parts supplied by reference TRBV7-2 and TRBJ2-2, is GAGVSQSPSNKVTEKGKDVELRCDPISGHTALYWYRQSLGQGLEFLIYFQGNSAPDKSGLPSDRFSAERTGGSVSTLTIQRTQQEDSAVYLCASSLVSLGTSNTGELFFGEGSRLTVL.

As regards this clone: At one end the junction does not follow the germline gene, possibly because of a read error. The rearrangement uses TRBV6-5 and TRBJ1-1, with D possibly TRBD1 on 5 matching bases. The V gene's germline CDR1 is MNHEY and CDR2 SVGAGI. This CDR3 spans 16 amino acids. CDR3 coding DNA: TGTGCCAGCAGTTACTCGATTGGGGGGGTGAAGACTGAAGCTTTCTTT. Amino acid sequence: CASSYSIGGVKTEAFF.

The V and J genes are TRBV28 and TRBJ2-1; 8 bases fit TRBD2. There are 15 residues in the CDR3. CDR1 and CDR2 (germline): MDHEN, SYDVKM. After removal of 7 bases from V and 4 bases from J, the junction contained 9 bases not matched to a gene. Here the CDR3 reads CASTPSASGYNEQFF. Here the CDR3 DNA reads TGTGCCAGCACCCCGTCGGCTAGCGGGTACAATGAGCAGTTCTTC.

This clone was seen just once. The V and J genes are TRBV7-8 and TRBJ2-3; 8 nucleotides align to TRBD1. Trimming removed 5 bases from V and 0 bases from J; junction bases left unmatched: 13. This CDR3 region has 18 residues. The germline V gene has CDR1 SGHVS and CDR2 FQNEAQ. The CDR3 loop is CASSLRDRPTASTDTQYF. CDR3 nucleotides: TGTGCCAGCAGCCTCCGGGACAGGCCGACGGCTAGCACAGATACGCAGTATTTT.

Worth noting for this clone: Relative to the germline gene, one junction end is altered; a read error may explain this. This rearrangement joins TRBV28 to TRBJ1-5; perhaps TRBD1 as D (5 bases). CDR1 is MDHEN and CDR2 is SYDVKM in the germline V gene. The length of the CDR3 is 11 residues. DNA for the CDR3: TGTGCCAGCAGTTTCTACAGGCTCAAGTATTTT. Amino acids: CASSFYRLKYF.

CDR3 protein: CASSLSWGRNQPQHF. The CDR3 coding sequence is TGTGCCAGCAGTTTATCCTGGGGCCGCAATCAGCCCCAGCATTTT. The V and J genes are TRBV28 and TRBJ1-5; the D gene is possibly TRBD1 (5 bases). Germline-derived CDR1 and CDR2 are MDHEN and SYDVKM. CDR3 length: 15 amino acids. Trimming shortened V by 1 base and J by 2 bases, and 9 bases separated the two germline ends.

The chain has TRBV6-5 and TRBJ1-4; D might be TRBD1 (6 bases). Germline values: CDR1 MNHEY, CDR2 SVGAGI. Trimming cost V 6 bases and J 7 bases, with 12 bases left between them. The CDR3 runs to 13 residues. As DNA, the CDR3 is TGTGCCAGCAGGGGGGCAGCCCGTGAAAAACTGTTTTTT. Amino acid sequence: CASRGAAREKLFF.

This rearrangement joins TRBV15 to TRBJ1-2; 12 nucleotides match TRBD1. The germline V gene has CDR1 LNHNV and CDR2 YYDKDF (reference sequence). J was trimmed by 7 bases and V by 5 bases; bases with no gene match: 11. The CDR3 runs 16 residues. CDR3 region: CATSARSGTGGSGYTF. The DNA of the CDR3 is TGTGCCACCAGCGCCCGTAGCGGGACAGGGGGCTCTGGCTACACCTTC.

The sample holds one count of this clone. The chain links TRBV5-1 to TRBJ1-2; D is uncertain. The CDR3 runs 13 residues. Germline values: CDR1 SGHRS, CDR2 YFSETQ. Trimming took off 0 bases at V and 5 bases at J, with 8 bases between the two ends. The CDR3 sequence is CASSLDGVYGYTF. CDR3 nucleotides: TGCGCCAGCAGCTTGGACGGAGTTTATGGCTACACCTTC.

In DNA, the CDR3 is TGTGCCAGCTCACCGTCCGTCGGGGAGCTGTTTTTT. Translated: CASSPSVGELFF. The rearrangement joins TRBV18 to TRBJ2-2; D uncertain. Germline CDR1 KGHSH, CDR2 LQKENI. V was pared by 3 bases and J by 7 bases, with 6 bases between. The CDR3 runs 12 residues. The full variable domain, its missing parts supplied by reference TRBV18 and TRBJ2-2, is NAGVMQNPRHLVRRRGQEARLRCSPMKGHSHVYWYRQLPEEGLKFMVYLQKENIIDESGMPKERFSAEFPKEGPSILRIQQVVRGDSAAYFCASSPSVGELFFGEGSRLTVL.

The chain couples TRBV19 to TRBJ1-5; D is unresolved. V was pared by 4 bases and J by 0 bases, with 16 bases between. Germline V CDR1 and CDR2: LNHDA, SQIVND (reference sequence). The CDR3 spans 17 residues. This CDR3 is CASSTDAEIHSNQPQHF. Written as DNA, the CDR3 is TGTGCCAGTAGTACCGACGCGGAGATCCATAGCAATCAGCCCCAGCATTTT. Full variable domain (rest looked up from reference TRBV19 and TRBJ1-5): DGGITQSPKYLFRKEGQNVTLSCEQNLNHDAMYWYRQDPGQGLRLIYYSQIVNDFQKGDIAEGYSVSREKKESFPLTVTSAQKNPTAFYLCASSTDAEIHSNQPQHFGDGTRLSIL.

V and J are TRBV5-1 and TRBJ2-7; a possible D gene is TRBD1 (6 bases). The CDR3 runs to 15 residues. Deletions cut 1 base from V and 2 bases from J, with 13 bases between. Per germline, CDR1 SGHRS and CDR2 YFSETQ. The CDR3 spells CASSLFSGDTYEQYF. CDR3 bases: TGCGCCAGCAGCTTGTTCTCTGGGGACACCTACGAGCAGTACTTC. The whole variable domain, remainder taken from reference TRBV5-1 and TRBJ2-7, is KAGVTQTPRYLIKTRGQQVTLSCSPISGHRSVSWYQQTPGQGLQFLFEYFSETQRNKGNFPGRFSGRQFSNSRSEMNVSTLELGDSALYLCASSLFSGDTYEQYFGPGTRLTVT.

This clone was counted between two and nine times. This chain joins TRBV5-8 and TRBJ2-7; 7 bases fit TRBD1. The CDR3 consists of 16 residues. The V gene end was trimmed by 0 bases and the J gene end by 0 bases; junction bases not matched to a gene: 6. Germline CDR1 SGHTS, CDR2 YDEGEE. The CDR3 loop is CASSLAGDSFSYEQYF. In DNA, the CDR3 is TGTGCCAGCAGCTTGGCCGGGGACAGCTTCTCCTACGAGCAGTACTTC.

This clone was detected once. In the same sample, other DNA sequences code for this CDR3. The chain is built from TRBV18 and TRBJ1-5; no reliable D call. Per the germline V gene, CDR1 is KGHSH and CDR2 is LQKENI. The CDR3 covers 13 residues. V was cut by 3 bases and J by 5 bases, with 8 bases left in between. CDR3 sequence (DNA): TGTGCCAGCTCACCCCGGGCGGATCAGCCCCAGCATTTT. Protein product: CASSPRADQPQHF.

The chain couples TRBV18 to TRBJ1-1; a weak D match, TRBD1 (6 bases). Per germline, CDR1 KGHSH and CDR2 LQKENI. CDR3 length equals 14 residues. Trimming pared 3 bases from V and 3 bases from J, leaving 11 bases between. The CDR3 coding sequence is TGTGCCAGCTCACCTCGACAGGATGACACTGAAGCTTTCTTT. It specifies CASSPRQDDTEAFF.

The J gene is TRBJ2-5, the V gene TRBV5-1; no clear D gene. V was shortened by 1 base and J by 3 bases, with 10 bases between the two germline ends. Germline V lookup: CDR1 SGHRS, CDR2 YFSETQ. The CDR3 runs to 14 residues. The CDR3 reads CASSLYPTKETQYF. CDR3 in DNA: TGCGCCAGCAGCTTGTATCCGACGAAAGAGACCCAGTACTTC.

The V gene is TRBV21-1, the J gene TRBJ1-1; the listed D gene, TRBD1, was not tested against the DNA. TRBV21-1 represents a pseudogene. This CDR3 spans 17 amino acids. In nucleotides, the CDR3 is TGTGCCAGCAGCAAAGTCTTCGGACAGATCATGAACACTGAAGCTTTCTTT. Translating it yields CASSKVFGQIMNTEAFF.

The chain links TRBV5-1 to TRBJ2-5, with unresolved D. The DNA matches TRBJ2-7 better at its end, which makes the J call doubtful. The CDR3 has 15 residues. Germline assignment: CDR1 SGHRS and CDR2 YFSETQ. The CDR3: CASSLADTPSYEQYF. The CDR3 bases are TGCGCCAGCAGCTTGGCCGACACCCCCTCCTACGAGCAGTACTTC.

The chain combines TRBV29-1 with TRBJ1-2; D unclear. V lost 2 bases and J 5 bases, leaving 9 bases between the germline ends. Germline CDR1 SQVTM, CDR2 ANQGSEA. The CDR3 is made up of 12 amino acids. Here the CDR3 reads CSVERGAYGYTF. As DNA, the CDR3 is TGCAGCGTTGAACGGGGTGCTTATGGCTACACCTTC.

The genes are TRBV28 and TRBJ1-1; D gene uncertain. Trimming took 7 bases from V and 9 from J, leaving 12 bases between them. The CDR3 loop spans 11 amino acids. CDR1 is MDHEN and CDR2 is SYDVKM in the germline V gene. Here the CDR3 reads CASISEGKAFF. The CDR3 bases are TGTGCCAGCATCTCCGAGGGTAAAGCTTTCTTT.

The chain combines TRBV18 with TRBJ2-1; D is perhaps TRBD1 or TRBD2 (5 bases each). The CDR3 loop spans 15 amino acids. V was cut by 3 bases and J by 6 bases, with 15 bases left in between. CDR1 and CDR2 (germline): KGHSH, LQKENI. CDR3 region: CASSPPGGIGNEQFF. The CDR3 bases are TGTGCCAGCTCACCCCCTGGGGGAATAGGCAATGAGCAGTTCTTC.

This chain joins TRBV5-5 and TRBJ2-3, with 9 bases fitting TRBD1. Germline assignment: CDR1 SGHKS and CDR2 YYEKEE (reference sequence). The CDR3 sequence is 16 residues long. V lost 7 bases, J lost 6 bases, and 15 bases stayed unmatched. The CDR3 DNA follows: TGTGCCAGCGAGCGGTATACGGGACAGGGAGGGGATACGCAGTATTTT. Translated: CASERYTGQGGDTQYF.

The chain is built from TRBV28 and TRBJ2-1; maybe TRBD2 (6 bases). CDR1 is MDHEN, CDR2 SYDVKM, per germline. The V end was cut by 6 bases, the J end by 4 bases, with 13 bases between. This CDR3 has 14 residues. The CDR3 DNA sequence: TGTGCCAGCAGCACCCCGGGACTGTACAATGAGCAGTTCTTC. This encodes CASSTPGLYNEQFF.

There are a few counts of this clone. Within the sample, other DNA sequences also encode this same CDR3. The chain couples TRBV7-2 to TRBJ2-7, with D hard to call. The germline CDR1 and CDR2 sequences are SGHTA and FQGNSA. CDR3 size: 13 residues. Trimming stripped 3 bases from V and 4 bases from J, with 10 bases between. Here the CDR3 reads CASSLATSYEQYF. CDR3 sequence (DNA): TGTGCCAGCAGCTTGGCGACCTCTTACGAGCAGTACTTC.

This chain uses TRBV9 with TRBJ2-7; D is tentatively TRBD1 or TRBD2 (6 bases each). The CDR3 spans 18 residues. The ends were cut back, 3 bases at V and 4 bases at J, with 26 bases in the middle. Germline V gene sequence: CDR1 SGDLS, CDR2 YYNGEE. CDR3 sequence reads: CASSAKEGGEVPRYEQYF. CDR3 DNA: TGTGCCAGCAGCGCCAAAGAGGGGGGCGAGGTCCCTAGGTACGAGCAGTACTTC.

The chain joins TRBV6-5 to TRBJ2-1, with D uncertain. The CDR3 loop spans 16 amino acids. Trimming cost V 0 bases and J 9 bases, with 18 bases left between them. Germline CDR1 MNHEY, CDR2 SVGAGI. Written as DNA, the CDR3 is TGTGCCAGCAGTTACTCCCGCGAGCTTGGGGTCTTTGAGCAGTTCTTC. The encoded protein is CASSYSRELGVFEQFF.

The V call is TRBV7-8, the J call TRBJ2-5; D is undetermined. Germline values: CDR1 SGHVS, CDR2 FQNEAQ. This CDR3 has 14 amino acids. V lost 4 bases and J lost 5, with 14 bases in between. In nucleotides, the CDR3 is TGTGCCAGCAGCTGGGGTGCACAAGGGGAGACCCAGTACTTC. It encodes CASSWGAQGETQYF.

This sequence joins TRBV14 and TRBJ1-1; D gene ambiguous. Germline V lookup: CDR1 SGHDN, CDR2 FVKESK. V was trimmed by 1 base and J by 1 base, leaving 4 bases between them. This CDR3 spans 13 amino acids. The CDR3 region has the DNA TGTGCCAGCAGCCAAGCCAGGAACACTGAAGCTTTCTTT. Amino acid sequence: CASSQARNTEAFF. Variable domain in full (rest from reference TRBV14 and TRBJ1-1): EAGVTQFPSHSVIEKGQTVTLRCDPISGHDNLYWYRRVMGKEIKFLLHFVKESKQDESGMPNNRFLAERTGGTYSTLKVQPAELEDSGVYFCASSQARNTEAFFGQGTRLTVV.

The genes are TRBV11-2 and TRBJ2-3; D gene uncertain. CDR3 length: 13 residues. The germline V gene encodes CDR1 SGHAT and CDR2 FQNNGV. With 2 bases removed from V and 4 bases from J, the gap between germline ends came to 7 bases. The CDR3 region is CASSLLGPDTQYF. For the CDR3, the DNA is TGTGCCAGCAGCTTATTGGGTCCAGATACGCAGTATTTT.

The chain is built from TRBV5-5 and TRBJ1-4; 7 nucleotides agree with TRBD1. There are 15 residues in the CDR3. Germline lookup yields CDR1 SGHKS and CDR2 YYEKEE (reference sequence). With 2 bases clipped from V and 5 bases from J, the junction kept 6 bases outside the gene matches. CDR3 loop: CASSLWKQGNEKLFF. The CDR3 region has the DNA TGTGCCAGCAGCTTATGGAAACAGGGGAATGAAAAACTGTTTTTT.

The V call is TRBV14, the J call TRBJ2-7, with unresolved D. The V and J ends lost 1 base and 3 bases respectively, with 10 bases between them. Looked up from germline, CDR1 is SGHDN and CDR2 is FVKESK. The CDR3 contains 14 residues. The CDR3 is CASSQVAALYEQYF. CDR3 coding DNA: TGTGCCAGCAGCCAAGTGGCTGCTCTCTACGAGCAGTACTTC.

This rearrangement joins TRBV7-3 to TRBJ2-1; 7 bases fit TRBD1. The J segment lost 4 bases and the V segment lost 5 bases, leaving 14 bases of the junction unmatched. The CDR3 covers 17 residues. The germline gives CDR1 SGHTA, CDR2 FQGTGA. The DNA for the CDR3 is TGTGCCAGCAGCCCTTTAATAGGGACAGATAATTACAATGAGCAGTTCTTC. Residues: CASSPLIGTDNYNEQFF.